The 17 T cell receptor beta chains below all came from one sample that was sequenced in a study of CD8+CD57+ T cells in acquired aplastic anemia. Individuals selected for sequencing had exhibited CD8+CD57+ cell expansion on flow cytometry. CDR3 and TCR beta VDJ profiling relied on a genomic DNA template. TCRdb re-called the reads through MiXCR, storing one row per CDR3 protein. This table has about 200,000 distinct CDR3 sequences, less than 75% appearing once. Sequenced: sorted CD4+, CD8+, or CD8+CD57+ T cells (not recorded which) from PBMCs. The receptors were gathered from a human donor with aplastic anemia.

This clonotype was seen once. This rearrangement joins TRBV24-1 to TRBJ2-5; D is perhaps TRBD1 or TRBD2 (5 bases each). This CDR3 is built from 23 residues. Germline CDR1 KGHDR, CDR2 SFDVKD. V was trimmed by 0 bases and J by 5 bases, leaving 36 bases between them. CDR3 loop: CATSDLISRAATAGENDIETQYF. DNA of the CDR3: TGTGCCACCAGTGATTTGATTAGCAGGGCAGCAACTGCTGGGGAGAACGATATTGAGACCCAGTACTTC.

Note on this clonotype: A much larger clonotype is one base distant, so this may be a read error. V is TRBV12-5 and J is TRBJ2-3; 9 nucleotides line up with TRBD2. The CDR3 has 16 residues. CDR1 and CDR2 (germline): LGHNT, FRNRAP. DNA for the CDR3: TGTGCTGGTGGTTTGACTAGCGGCGCCCCGCCGAATACGCAGTATTTT. This sequence encodes CAGGLTSGAPPNTQYF. Together with reference TRBV12-5 and TRBJ2-3, the CDR3 gives the full variable domain: DARVTQTPRHKVTEMGQEVTMRCQPILGHNTVFWYRQTMMQGLELLAYFRNRAPLDDSGMPKDRFSAEMPDATLATLKIQPSEPRDSAVYFCAGGLTSGAPPNTQYFGPGTRLTVL.

V and J are TRBV4-1 and TRBJ2-5; D may match TRBD1 or TRBD2 (6 bases each). This CDR3 region has 15 residues. V dropped 0 bases and J dropped 5 bases, with 13 bases sitting between them. From germline, CDR1 is MGHRA and CDR2 YSYEKL. Written as DNA, the CDR3 is TGCGCCAGCAGCCAAGATCCGGGGGCAGAGGAGACCCAGTACTTC. It encodes CASSQDPGAEETQYF.

The chain employs TRBV5-6 and TRBJ1-5, with TRBD1 identical over 7 bases. The germline V gene has CDR1 SGHDT and CDR2 YYEEEE. J gave up 6 bases and V 3 bases, and 3 bases lay outside the gene matches. This CDR3 is built from 13 residues. In nucleotides, the CDR3 is TGTGCCAGCAGCTCCGCAGGGGGTCAGCCCCAGCATTTT. This codes for CASSSAGGQPQHF.

The rearrangement joins TRBV4-3 to TRBJ2-5; D is perhaps TRBD1 (6 bases). This CDR3 spans 14 amino acids. With 4 bases removed from V and 0 bases from J, the gap between germline ends came to 9 bases. The germline CDR1 and CDR2 sequences are LGHNA and YSLEER. The CDR3 spells CASSPGQHQETQYF. The CDR3 DNA follows: TGCGCCAGCAGCCCCGGACAGCACCAAGAGACCCAGTACTTC.

J is TRBJ2-1 and V is TRBV19; D gene uncertain. Germline CDR1 LNHDA, CDR2 SQIVND (reference sequence). V dropped 3 bases and J dropped 2 bases, with 5 bases sitting between them. There are 13 residues in the CDR3. The CDR3 protein is CASSMTTYNEQFF. The CDR3 bases are TGTGCCAGTAGTATGACCACCTACAATGAGCAGTTCTTC. Full variable domain (remainder filled in from reference TRBV19 and TRBJ2-1): DGGITQSPKYLFRKEGQNVTLSCEQNLNHDAMYWYRQDPGQGLRLIYYSQIVNDFQKGDIAEGYSVSREKKESFPLTVTSAQKNPTAFYLCASSMTTYNEQFFGPGTRLTVL.

V usage is TRBV5-1 and J usage is TRBJ2-3; a possible D gene is TRBD2 (6 bases). This CDR3 has 17 residues. The germline V gene encodes CDR1 SGHRS and CDR2 YFSETQ. V gave up 8 bases and J gave up 0 bases, with 22 bases separating them. The CDR3 DNA is TGCGCCAGTCGACGGTTTGGGACTTTTACGAGCACAGATACGCAGTATTTT. Its translation is CASRRFGTFTSTDTQYF.

This chain uses TRBV19 with TRBJ2-7, with D possibly matching TRBD2 (5 bases). Trimming took 7 bases from V and 7 from J, leaving 14 bases between them. The CDR3 has 12 residues. The germline CDR1 and CDR2 sequences are LNHDA and SQIVND (reference sequence). In DNA form, the CDR3 reads TGTGCCAGTAAGACTACCCTTGGGGAGCAGTACTTC. It translates to CASKTTLGEQYF.

V usage is TRBV7-8 and J usage is TRBJ2-5, with D possibly being TRBD1 or TRBD2 (6 bases each). Looked up from germline, CDR1 is SGHVS and CDR2 is FQNEAQ. The V end lost 1 base, the J end lost 8 bases, and 14 bases lay between the germline ends. This CDR3 is 14 amino acids long. The CDR3 sequence: CASSLEGGRGTQYF. The DNA of the CDR3 is TGTGCCAGCAGCTTAGAGGGGGGCCGGGGCACCCAGTACTTC.

In this sample, this clonotype turned up a few times. V and J are TRBV15 and TRBJ1-4, with unresolved D. The CDR3 contains 15 residues. Trimming took off 0 bases at V and 2 bases at J, with 7 bases between the two ends. Germline lookup yields CDR1 LNHNV and CDR2 YYDKDF (reference sequence). The CDR3 loop is CATSREAWTNEKLFF. CDR3 nucleotide sequence: TGTGCCACCAGCAGAGAGGCGTGGACTAATGAAAAACTGTTTTTT.

This clonotype came up many times. This chain connects TRBV29-1 to TRBJ1-2, with D hard to call. Trimming cost V 5 bases and J 5 bases, with 18 bases left between them. CDR1 and CDR2 from the germline V gene are SQVTM and ANQGSEA. The CDR3 extends over 14 amino acids. CDR3: CSVTTGGGPYGYTF. CDR3 DNA: TGCAGCGTTACCACGGGAGGAGGGCCATATGGCTACACCTTC. Filled out from reference TRBV29-1 and TRBJ1-2, the complete variable domain reads SAVISQKPSRDICQRGTSLTIQCQVDSQVTMMFWYRQQPGQSLTLIATANQGSEATYESGFVIDKFPISRPNLTFSTLTVSNMSPEDSSIYLCSVTTGGGPYGYTFGSGTRLTVV.

The gene calls are TRBV9 and TRBJ1-3; D remains ambiguous. Trimming pared 4 bases from V and 1 base from J, leaving 6 bases between. The CDR3 is 13 amino acids. Germline CDR1 and CDR2: SGDLS and YYNGEE. This chain's CDR3 is CASSTGSGNTIYF. CDR3 sequence (DNA): TGTGCCAGCAGCACGGGGTCTGGAAACACCATATATTTT.

This chain joins TRBV2 and TRBJ2-7; maybe TRBD2 (6 bases). The CDR3 is made up of 12 amino acids. V shed 8 bases and J shed 5 bases, with 13 bases lying between them. Germline V gene sequence: CDR1 SNHLY, CDR2 FYNNEI. The CDR3: CASRGGYDEQYF. In DNA form, the CDR3 reads TGTGCCAGCCGTGGGGGGTACGACGAGCAGTACTTC.

The V and J genes are TRBV25-1 and TRBJ1-1, with a weak D call TRBD1 (5 bases). With 6 bases removed from V and 5 bases from J, the gap between germline ends came to 16 bases. CDR1 and CDR2 from the germline V gene are MGHDK and SYGVNS. CDR3 length: 14 residues. CDR3 region: CASSKAGGRTEAFF. The CDR3 region has the DNA TGTGCCAGCAGCAAGGCGGGGGGGAGGACTGAAGCTTTCTTT.

This clonotype was observed a handful of times. The chain uses TRBV10-3 and TRBJ2-5; D call uncertain. The CDR3 sequence is 15 residues long. Between the trimmed V and J ends, which lost 0 bases and 5 bases, there was a span of 13 bases. The germline V gene encodes CDR1 ENHRY and CDR2 SYGVKD. The CDR3 region has the DNA TGTGCCATCAGTGAGTCGCAGGAATCAAGGGAGACCCAGTACTTC. It encodes CAISESQESRETQYF.

The chain has TRBV18 and TRBJ2-1; D is perhaps TRBD1 or TRBD2 (5 bases each). V lost 5 bases, J lost 6 bases, and 20 bases lay in between. The CDR3 loop spans 16 amino acids. The V gene's germline CDR1 is KGHSH and CDR2 LQKENI. In DNA form, the CDR3 reads TGTGCCAGCTCATTCGGTGGGACGGTTGTTGGCAATGAGCAGTTCTTC. Protein sequence: CASSFGGTVVGNEQFF. Looking up the rest from reference TRBV18 and TRBJ2-1 gives the full variable domain: NAGVMQNPRHLVRRRGQEARLRCSPMKGHSHVYWYRQLPEEGLKFMVYLQKENIIDESGMPKERFSAEFPKEGPSILRIQQVVRGDSAAYFCASSFGGTVVGNEQFFGPGTRLTVL.

CDR3 DNA sequence: TGTGCCAGCAGTGAGGGGGGGTGGAGAACTGAAGCTTTCTTT. The encoded protein is CASSEGGWRTEAFF. This chain uses TRBV2 with TRBJ1-1, with TRBD1 as a possible D gene (5 bases). Deletions cut 3 bases from V and 5 bases from J, with 13 bases between. The CDR3 is made up of 14 amino acids. Germline-derived CDR1 and CDR2 are SNHLY and FYNNEI.